The T cell receptor beta chain under discussion was sequenced for a study of cytomegalovirus exposure and HLA in healthy donors. Findings of the study overall: In a later analysis, at a false discovery rate of 0.05, approximately 16,000 TCR beta sequences matched HLA alleles. Reports credit the classifier with highly specific, highly sensitive diagnosis of cytomegalovirus status. Later on, analysis showed that most CMV-associated TCR beta chains appeared to be HLA-restricted. The dataset shows that most TCR sequences were rare, while some public TCRs occurred in many donors.

Per germline, CDR1 SGHDT and CDR2 YYEEEE. The CDR3 contains 12 residues. V was shortened by 6 bases and J by 6 bases, with 9 bases between the two germline ends. This clone has ten or more counts. Its target is not known. 13 Jbeta primers and 60 Vbeta primers were used for the PCR. Assay: immunoSEQ multiplex PCR; the TCRdb copy retains only in-frame clones and omits some. The repertoire includes a few hundred thousand clones, around 79% of them detected once, and 1.5% to 2% sits in the top ten. The origin of this receptor is a man aged 18 to 30 in good health and CMV-seronegative. The sequencing sample was made of PBMCs. The rearrangement joins TRBV5-6 to TRBJ2-2; D unresolved. As DNA, the CDR3 is TGTGCCAGCAACCCTGACTCCGGGGAGCTGTTTTTT. Its protein product is CASNPDSGELFF.